One T cell receptor beta chain is described in this entry. The specificity of this receptor is unknown. The sample holds no much larger clone one base away, and base qualities are not on file. The sequencer listed for this sample is Illumina HiSeq 1500. TCRdb ran its own pipeline on the public reads, namely fastp trimming at Q25 and MiXCR clone calling, and kept in-frame beta chains. Each entry is one CDR3 protein sequence, shown with its most common DNA and genes. For this sample there are approximately 990,000 distinct CDR3 sequences; less than 40% appear just once. Around 15% of the sample goes to the ten largest clones. The sample's treatment or condition, from its label and the paper: in vitro stimulation with specific CMV peptide epitopes to enrich CMV-specific T cells. This sample was taken from a study of T cell repertoires in cytomegalovirus infection (dated by TCRdb to about 2019). For the wider study: Recently identified HLA-C-restricted CMV epitopes, whose presentation resists viral immunomodulation, were targeted by peptide stimulations together with well-studied HLA-B-restricted epitopes. Donor HLA type was relevant to the analysis, as public TCR beta signatures indicated carriage of CMV infection together with the matching HLA type. Overall study outcomes, separate from this receptor: In both this cohort and an independent cohort of a few hundred donors, the cumulative frequency of public TCR beta family members distinguished carriers of CMV infection plus the relevant HLA type. In the ex vivo response, HLA-C-restricted CMV-specific TCR beta clonotypes were dominant, and in two of eight donors the single most frequent clonotype came from this HLA-C-restricted group.

Trimming leaves V shorter by 8 bases and J shorter by 1 base, with the junction holding 3 bases beyond the gene matches. The CDR3 holds 14 amino acids from the cysteine to the phenylalanine. CDR3 DNA is the only sequence kept; it has 42 bases, read in frame from the first base. Here the sequenced sample was cultured CD8+ T cells from PBMCs, taken from culture after CMV antigen stimulation. This clonotype was obtained from a human donor in good health (CMV status not recorded). Some clones in this sample may be carry-over from other donors' samples. This receptor chain uses TRBV12-3 or TRBV12-4 and TRBJ1-5; 9 bases in the middle match TRBD1. The DNA sequence follows: TGTGCCAGCGGGACAGGGAGAAGCAATCAGCCCCAGCATTTT. It codes for CASGTGRSNQPQHF.